This T cell receptor beta chain came from a study of response to subunit inactivated influenza vaccine. From the RT-PCR reads, TCRdb called clonotypes with MiXCR, one entry per CDR3 protein. The sample has under 200,000 distinct CDR3 sequences; roughly a tenth are singletons. Study-wide results and limits: The authors proposed limited new T cell recruitment per seasonal influenza vaccination.

A note on this clonotype: As yet, its antigen is unknown.

The CDR3 consists of 15 residues. Trimming pared 5 bases from V and 2 bases from J, leaving 12 bases between. CDR1 is SGHAT, CDR2 FQNNGV, per germline. The sequence came from a man aged 50 or older who received an inactivated influenza vaccine. The sample was non-naive T cells sorted from PBMCs, taken 45 days after vaccination. The chain carries TRBV11-2 and TRBJ2-2; D perhaps matches TRBD1 (6 bases). This chain's CDR3 is CASSLRTVNTGELFF. The CDR3 DNA reads as TGTGCCAGCAGCCTGCGGACAGTCAACACCGGGGAGCTGTTTTTT.